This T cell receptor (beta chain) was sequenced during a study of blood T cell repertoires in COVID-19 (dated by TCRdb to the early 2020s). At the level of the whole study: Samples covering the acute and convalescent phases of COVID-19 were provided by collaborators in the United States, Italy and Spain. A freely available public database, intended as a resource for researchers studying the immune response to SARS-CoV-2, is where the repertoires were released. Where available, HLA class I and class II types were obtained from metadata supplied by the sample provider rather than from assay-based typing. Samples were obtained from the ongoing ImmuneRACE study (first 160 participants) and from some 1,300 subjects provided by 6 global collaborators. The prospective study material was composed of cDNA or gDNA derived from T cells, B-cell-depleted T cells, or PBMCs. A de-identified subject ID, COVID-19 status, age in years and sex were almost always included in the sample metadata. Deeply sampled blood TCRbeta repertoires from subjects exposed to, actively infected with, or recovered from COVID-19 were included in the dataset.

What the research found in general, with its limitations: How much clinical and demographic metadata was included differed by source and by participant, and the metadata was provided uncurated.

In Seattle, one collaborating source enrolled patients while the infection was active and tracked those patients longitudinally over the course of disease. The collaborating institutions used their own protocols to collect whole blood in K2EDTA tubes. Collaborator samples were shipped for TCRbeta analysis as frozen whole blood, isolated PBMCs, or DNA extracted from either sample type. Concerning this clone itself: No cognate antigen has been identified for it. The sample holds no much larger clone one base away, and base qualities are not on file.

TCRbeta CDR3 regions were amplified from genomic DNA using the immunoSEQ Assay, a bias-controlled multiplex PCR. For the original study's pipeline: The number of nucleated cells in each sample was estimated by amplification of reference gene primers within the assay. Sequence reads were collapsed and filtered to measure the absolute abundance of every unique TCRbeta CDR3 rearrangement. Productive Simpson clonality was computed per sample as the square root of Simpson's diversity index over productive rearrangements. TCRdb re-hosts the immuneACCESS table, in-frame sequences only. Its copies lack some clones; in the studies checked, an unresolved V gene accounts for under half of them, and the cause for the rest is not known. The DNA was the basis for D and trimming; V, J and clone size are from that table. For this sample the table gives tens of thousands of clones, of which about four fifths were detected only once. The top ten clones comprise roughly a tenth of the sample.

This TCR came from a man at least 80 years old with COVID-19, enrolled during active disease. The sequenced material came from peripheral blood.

The CDR3 loop reads CASRGGGSNEKLFF. The DNA sequence is TGTGCCAGCAGGGGGGGTGGGTCCAATGAAAAACTGTTTTTT. The chain was built from TRBV6-5 and TRBJ1-4; TRBD1 is perhaps the D gene, given 5 matching bases. Trimming takes 6 bases from V and 5 bases from J, and the germline ends sit 13 bases apart. Including cysteine and phenylalanine, the CDR3 has 14 amino acids. Only CDR3 DNA is held: 42 bases, read in frame from base 1. The germline V gene yields MNHEY for CDR1 and SVGAGI for CDR2.